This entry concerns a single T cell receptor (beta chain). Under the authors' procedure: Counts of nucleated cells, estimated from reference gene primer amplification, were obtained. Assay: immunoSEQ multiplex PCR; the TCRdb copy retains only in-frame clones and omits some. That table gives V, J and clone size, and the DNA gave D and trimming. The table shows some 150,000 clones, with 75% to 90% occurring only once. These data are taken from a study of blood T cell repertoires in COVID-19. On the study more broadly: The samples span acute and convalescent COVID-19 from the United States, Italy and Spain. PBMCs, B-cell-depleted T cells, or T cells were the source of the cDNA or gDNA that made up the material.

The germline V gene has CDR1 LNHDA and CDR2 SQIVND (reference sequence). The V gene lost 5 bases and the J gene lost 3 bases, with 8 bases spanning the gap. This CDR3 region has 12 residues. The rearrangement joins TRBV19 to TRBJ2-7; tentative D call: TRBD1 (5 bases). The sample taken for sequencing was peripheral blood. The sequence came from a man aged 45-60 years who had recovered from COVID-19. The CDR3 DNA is TGTGCCAGTAGTCAGGACAACTACGAGCAGTACTTC. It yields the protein CASSQDNYEQYF.